This entry describes one TCR beta chain. In its sample, this clone was seen a few times. Its antigen specificity is not known. Within one base of it there is no much larger clone, and no base qualities were kept. Genomic DNA was isolated from the sorted cells so that the TCRbeta CDR3 region could be sequenced. TCRbeta CDR3 regions were sequenced using the immunoSEQ Assay. Imported from immuneACCESS, the table was reduced by TCRdb to in-frame sequences with V and J called. These copies leave out some clones; in studies compared against another copy, an unresolved V gene accounts for under half, and the cause of the remainder is not known. This sample comprises tens of thousands of clones, roughly nine tenths of them detected only once. The ten largest make up approximately 9.1% of the sample. At the junction V is shortened by 7 bases and J by 3 bases, with 10 bases in between. CDR1 and CDR2 are read off the germline V gene (reference sequence) as DFQATT and SNEGSKA. The CDR3 numbers 11 residues from cysteine through phenylalanine. The kept DNA is CDR3 alone, 33 bases in frame from the first base.

The data are from a study of OX40 agonist ivuxolimab in advanced cancers. As for the study more broadly: The costimulatory receptor OX40 (CD134) was targeted by ivuxolimab, a fully human IgG2 agonistic monoclonal antibody. The purpose of peripheral TCRbeta sequencing was to test whether ivuxolimab changed TCR sequence diversity and led to clonal T-cell expansion. The monotherapy dose-escalation portion (N of about 50 patients) of the phase I ivuxolimab trial is reported in the paper. A male proportion of under 85% and a mean age of 60 years, ranging from about 20 to 80, were recorded for the dose-escalation cohort. Among the 50 to 55 dose-escalation patients, around 20 had hepatocellular carcinoma, approximately 15 melanoma, 9 renal cell carcinoma and 9 head and neck cancer. Intravenous ivuxolimab was administered to patients every 2 weeks at six dose levels: 0.01, 0.1, 0.3, 1.5, 3 and 10 mg/kg. Patients were allowed to have had prior anti-PD-1, anti-PD-L1 or anti-CTLA-4 therapy, and 40% of the dose-escalation patients had previously received checkpoint inhibitors. Three dose-escalation patients achieved partial responses, one with hepatocellular carcinoma and two with cutaneous melanoma. Summary of the overall study and its limitations: Which antigens the clonally expanded peripheral T cells were specific for was not determined. On average, CD8+ T cells showed more expanded clones than CD4+ T cells after ivuxolimab. Partial responders in the 0.1-3.0 mg/kg groups had among the lowest normalized peripheral clonal expansion, especially among CD8+ T cells. Low levels of normalized T-cell clonal expansion were also seen in some patients who did not respond. At doses of 0.1 to 3.0 mg/kg, clonal expansion of both CD4+ and CD8+ T cells in blood was seen between baseline and week 6.

Patients with autoimmune disease history or receiving systemic immunosuppression were excluded from the trial. In every dose cohort, peripheral blood was drawn for TCR sequencing at baseline, cycle 4 day 1, and cycle 7 day 1. The samples were taken from a phase I, first-in-human, multicenter, open-label dose-escalation trial of ivuxolimab. The trial enrolled adults with locally advanced or metastatic head and neck squamous cell, hepatocellular, melanoma or renal cell carcinoma. Before TCR sequencing, CD4+ T cells and CD8+ T cells from peripheral blood were sorted into separate populations. The TCR sequence derives from an adult with an advanced solid tumor such as melanoma, head and neck, liver or kidney cancer. Sequencing used CD4+ or CD8+ T cells sorted from blood, obtained in a trial of the OX40 agonist ivuxolimab. Recombination connected TRBV20-1 to TRBJ2-7; the D gene remains uncertain. The CDR3 region: CSGQNNYEQYF. The DNA reads TGCAGTGGGCAAAACAACTACGAGCAGTACTTC.